Listed below are T cell receptor beta chains from one sample, sequenced in a study of identical twins. TCRdb used MiXCR to reprocess the 5' RACE reads, holding one entry per CDR3 protein. Of 1.5 million to 2 million distinct CDR3 sequences listed, roughly 35% were seen once; the top ten hold less than 0.35%. The material sequenced was cord blood. The source is a newborn girl in good health. Both conserved end residues are part of each CDR3. Each record gives: V gene, clone size, CDR3 protein. A row's size may be missing; if present it is once, few, many or a size class.

V: TRBV15; size: NA; CDR3: CATSGGSYNEQFF
V: TRBV28; size: NA; CDR3: CASSSPNIYGYTF
V: TRBV19; size: few; CDR3: CASSMGDRSNQPQHF
V: TRBV29-1; size: many; CDR3: CSVDHNERELDNEQFF
V: TRBV6-5; size: NA; CDR3: CASSYQPRGYEQYF
V: TRBV18; size: NA; CDR3: CASSARTGTGSEKLFF
V: TRBV20-1; size: few; CDR3: CSVSRQTQYF
V: TRBV5-5; size: NA; CDR3: CASSLPGIDSPLHF
V: TRBV6-6; size: NA; CDR3: CASSKLWGGGFNTEAFF
V: TRBV30; size: few; CDR3: CAWRLGYGYTF
V: TRBV10-3; size: NA; CDR3: CAISESQGETQYF
V: TRBV9; size: NA; CDR3: CASSVARPNTGELFF
V: TRBV27; size: NA; CDR3: CASSLSTGGSTDTQYF
V: TRBV27; size: few; CDR3: CASSLKPIISGANVLTF
V: TRBV20-1; size: NA; CDR3: CSARQWAGGNSPLHF
V: TRBV4-1; size: NA; CDR3: CASSQDRASLKDGNEQFF
V: TRBV20-1; size: NA; CDR3: CSARDQGLSTDTQYF
V: TRBV13; size: NA; CDR3: CASSSGVGNSPLHF
V: TRBV3-1; size: NA; CDR3: CASSQSTAGQYF
V: TRBV5-1; size: NA; CDR3: CASSLDASGSTGELFF
V: TRBV10-2; size: few; CDR3: CASSQKNRGRGSQPQHF
V: TRBV5-1; size: many; CDR3: CASSFRGSEQYF
V: TRBV4-2; size: few; CDR3: CASSQDGTYRNLYEQYF
V: TRBV6-1; size: NA; CDR3: CASSELATFNTEAFF